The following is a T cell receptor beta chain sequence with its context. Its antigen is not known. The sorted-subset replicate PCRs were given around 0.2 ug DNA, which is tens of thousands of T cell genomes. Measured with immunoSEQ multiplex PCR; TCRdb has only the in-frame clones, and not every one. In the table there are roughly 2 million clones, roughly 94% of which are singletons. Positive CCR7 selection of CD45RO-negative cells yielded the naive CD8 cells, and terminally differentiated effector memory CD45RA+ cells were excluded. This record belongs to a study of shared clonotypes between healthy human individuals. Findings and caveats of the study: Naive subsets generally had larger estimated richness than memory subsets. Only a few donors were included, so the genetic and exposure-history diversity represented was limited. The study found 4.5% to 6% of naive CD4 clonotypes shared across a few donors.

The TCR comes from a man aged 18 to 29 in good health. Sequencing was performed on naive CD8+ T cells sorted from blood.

The CDR3 sequence: CASSYGTGVNNSPLHF. The DNA of the CDR3 is TGTGCCAGCAGTTACGGGACAGGTGTGAATAATTCACCCCTCCACTTT. This sequence joins TRBV6-5 and TRBJ1-6, with TRBD1 matching over 8 bases. Germline CDR1 MNHEY, CDR2 SVGAGI. The junction had 5 bases not matched to a gene; V was cut back by 2 bases and J by 5 bases. The CDR3 spans 16 residues.